This TCR beta chain comes out of a study of low-dose radiotherapy and immunotherapy resistance in tumors. Study context: Cohort 2, a group dosed every two weeks at 1 Gy per fraction, received 13 Gy in total over 26 weeks. The drug cyclophosphamide was given into a vein at 200 mg/m2 every two weeks, one day before radiation and immunotherapy. With cycle 1 day 1 as the start, patients took oral aspirin 300 mg daily for four cycles.

This clonotype was detected many times. TCRs were put through 20 to 25 PCR cycles of amplification with Phusion. A constant-region primer and the V-primer adapter served as the primer pair. Amplification of isolated mRNA was accomplished via in vitro transcription. TCRdb used MiXCR to reprocess the reads, holding one entry per CDR3 protein. The sample holds about 46,000 distinct CDR3 sequences, about 10% seen once. J was trimmed by 3 bases and V by 5 bases; bases with no gene match: 4. The CDR3 is 14 residues long. CDR1 is DFQATT and CDR2 is SNEGSKA in the germline V gene (reference sequence). Regarding time point: before trial treatment.

Sequencing was performed on PBMCs, taken before treatment. The chain carries TRBV20-1 and TRBJ2-3, with TRBD2 matching 11 bases. The TCR was taken from a female donor with ovarian cancer. CDR3 loop: CSAVTSGGTDTQYF. CDR3 DNA sequence: TGCAGTGCTGTAACTAGCGGGGGAACAGATACGCAGTATTTT.